This T cell receptor (beta chain) was observed in a study of shared clonotypes between healthy human individuals. The CDR3 length is 15 residues. Unmatched junction bases numbered 9, after V lost 4 bases and J lost 4 bases. The V gene's germline CDR1 is SNHLY and CDR2 FYNNEI. TCRdb's copy holds only in-frame clones and misses some; the assay was immunoSEQ multiplex PCR. Of roughly 2.6 million clones detected, around nine tenths appear once; the ten largest clones hold around 0.14%. The sample consisted of naive CD4+ T cells sorted from blood. Subset given: CD45RA+ positively selected. The chain uses TRBV2 and TRBJ1-1; 7 bases map to TRBD1. This sequence originates from a man younger than 35 in good health. The CDR3 spells CASSAGQVMSTEAFF. The DNA of the CDR3 is TGTGCCAGCAGTGCCGGACAGGTCATGAGCACTGAAGCTTTCTTT.